Listed below are T cell receptor beta chains from one sample, sequenced in a study of shared clonotypes between healthy human individuals. The protocol was immunoSEQ multiplex PCR, while the TCRdb copy is restricted to in-frame clones and leaves out a portion. The data hold about 960,000 clones, with over 75% observed a single time. The sequencing input was memory CD4+ T cells sorted from blood. The receptors come from a man younger than 35 in good health. The CDR3 runs from the conserved cysteine through the conserved F or W. Each record gives: clone size, V gene, CDR3 length, D gene, J gene, CDR3 DNA, CDR3 protein. D genes are given only for firm matches. The size field is filled for only some rows; it gives once, few, many or a size class.

>-|TRBV4-1|13|-|TRBJ2-1
TGCGCCAGCAGCCATGTCCAGAGCAATGAGCAGTTCTTC
CASSHVQSNEQFF
>-|TRBV6-6|14|-|TRBJ1-5
TGTGCCAGCAGGCCAACAACGGGGCGGCAGCCCCAGCATTTT
CASRPTTGRQPQHF
>-|TRBV7-9|14|-|TRBJ2-1
TGTGCCAGCAGCTTAGGACTTACGGCGAATGAGCAGTTCTTC
CASSLGLTANEQFF
>-|TRBV5-6|15|-|TRBJ1-5
TGTGCCAGCAGCCGGCGGGGGGGAAGGAATCAGCCCCAGCATTTT
CASSRRGGRNQPQHF
>-|TRBV19|14|TRBD2|TRBJ2-5
TGTGCCAGTAGTGCCGGGACTAGTACAGAGACCCAGTACTTC
CASSAGTSTETQYF
>once|TRBV6-1|17|-|TRBJ1-4
TGTGCCAGCAGTGAAGTACCTTCCGGGGTGAAGAGGGAAAAACTGTTTTTT
CASSEVPSGVKREKLFF
>once|TRBV18|15|-|TRBJ2-6
TGTGCCAGCTCACTGACGGTTTCTGGGGCCAACGTCCTGACTTTC
CASSLTVSGANVLTF
>-|TRBV6-4|12|-|TRBJ2-3
TGTGCCATCAATCGGTTCCCAGATACGCAGTATTTT
CAINRFPDTQYF
>-|TRBV6-1|14|TRBD1|TRBJ1-1
TGTGCCAGCAGGGCCGAAACAGGGGGCACTGAAGCTTTCTTT
CASRAETGGTEAFF
>-|TRBV18|15|TRBD1|TRBJ2-2
TGTGCCAGCTCACCAGGGACAGGGCACACCGGGGAGCTGTTTTTT
CASSPGTGHTGELFF
>-|TRBV27|14|-|TRBJ2-2
TGTGCCAGCAGTTTGATTAGCGACACCGGGGAGCTGTTTTTT
CASSLISDTGELFF
>-|TRBV5-1|15|TRBD1|TRBJ1-5
TGCGCCAGCAGCTCGGAGGGACAGACACATCAGCCCCAGCATTTT
CASSSEGQTHQPQHF
>-|TRBV7-2|16|-|TRBJ1-3
TGTGCCAGCAGTTTACAGGGCCAACTCTCTGGAAACACCATATATTTT
CASSLQGQLSGNTIYF
>-|TRBV7-9|16|-|TRBJ2-3
TGTGCCAGCAGCTCCGGTAGAGTCTGGAACACAGATACGCAGTATTTT
CASSSGRVWNTDTQYF
>few|TRBV6-5|13|-|TRBJ1-5
TGTGCCAGCAGTTACTTACGGGGCCAGCCCCAGCATTTT
CASSYLRGQPQHF
>-|TRBV11-2|17|TRBD2|TRBJ2-1
TGTGCCAGCAGCTTAGGGAGTCTAGCGGGGTTTAACAATGAGCAGTTCTTC
CASSLGSLAGFNNEQFF
>-|TRBV15|15|-|TRBJ1-2
TGTGCCACCAGCAGAGGAATTAGAGAGGACTTCCGCTACACCTTC
CATSRGIREDFRYTF
>-|TRBV10-3|13|-|TRBJ2-5
TGTGCCATCAGTGAATGGGGTCAAGAGACCCAGTACTTC
CAISEWGQETQYF
>-|TRBV10-2|15|TRBD1|TRBJ2-7
TGCGCCACCTTATTGTCCGGACAGGGGAGGTACGAGCAGTACTTC
CATLLSGQGRYEQYF
>-|TRBV7-9|16|TRBD1|TRBJ1-2
TGTGCCAGCAGCCCGGGACAGATCCTAACTAACTATGGCTACACCTTC
CASSPGQILTNYGYTF
>-|TRBV6-5|15|-|TRBJ2-6
TGTGCCAGCAGTTACGGTATCTCTGGGGCCAACGTCCTGACTTTC
CASSYGISGANVLTF
>-|TRBV5-1|13|-|TRBJ1-2
TGCGCCAGCAGCTTGGAGTCGGGGTATGGCTACACCTTC
CASSLESGYGYTF
>-|TRBV5-4|14|TRBD1|TRBJ2-1
TGTGCCAGCAGCCTACGGGACAGAAACAATGAGCAGTTCTTC
CASSLRDRNNEQFF
>-|TRBV28|16|TRBD1|TRBJ2-4
TGTGCCAGCAGTCCCGCGGGACAGGGAACCAAAAACATTCAGTACTTC
CASSPAGQGTKNIQYF
>-|TRBV5-4|14|TRBD1|TRBJ1-2
TGTGCCAGCAGCGTCACCGGGACAGGGAATGGCTACACCTTC
CASSVTGTGNGYTF
>-|TRBV18|13|-|TRBJ2-2
TGTGCCAGCTCAACAGACCAAGTCGGGGAGCTGTTTTTT
CASSTDQVGELFF
>-|TRBV7-9|13|-|TRBJ2-5
TGTGCCAGCAGGGCGGGTAATCAAGAGACCCAGTACTTC
CASRAGNQETQYF
>-|TRBV5-4|14|TRBD2|TRBJ2-4
TGTGCCAGCAGCCCCGGTGGGGGGGGTGCCATTCAGTACTTC
CASSPGGGGAIQYF
>-|TRBV19|14|TRBD2|TRBJ2-7
TGTGCCAGTAGTGTCGGGACTACCTCAGGCGAGCAGTACTTC
CASSVGTTSGEQYF
>-|TRBV18|14|-|TRBJ2-7
TGTGCCAGCTCACCCAGGACAGATGCCTACGAGCAGTACTTC
CASSPRTDAYEQYF
>-|TRBV4-1|12|-|TRBJ2-7
TGCGCCAGCAGCCGGAGAGATAGAGAGCAGTACTTC
CASSRRDREQYF
>-|TRBV9|15|-|TRBJ2-2
TGTGCCAGCAGCCTAGGACCGCCCAACACCGGGGAGCTGTTTTTT
CASSLGPPNTGELFF
>few|TRBV7-9|15|TRBD1|TRBJ2-2
TGTGCCAGCAGCTCCCAGGGACAGCTCACCGGGGAGCTGTTTTTT
CASSSQGQLTGELFF
>-|TRBV27|14|-|TRBJ1-6
TGTGCCAGCAGTTTGGAACGGAATAATTCACCCCTCCACTTT
CASSLERNNSPLHF
>-|TRBV5-4|16|-|TRBJ1-3
TGTGCCAGCAGCTGCCCAGTGGGGGGCGAGGGAAACACCATATATTTT
CASSCPVGGEGNTIYF